The next 32 T cell receptor beta chains were all read from a single sample in a study of T cell responses to AZD1222 COVID-19 vaccine. TCRdb keeps only in-frame clones here, not all; method: immunoSEQ multiplex PCR. The table includes 130,000 to 150,000 clones, roughly nine tenths detected once. Sequencing was performed on peripheral blood, taken 28 days after the second AZD1222 dose. The origin of the receptors is an adult who received the AZD1222 COVID-19 vaccine.

J is TRBJ1-1 and V is TRBV5-1; no definite D call. Germline V gene lookup returns CDR1 SGHRS and CDR2 YFSETQ. The CDR3 is 13 amino acids. Deletions cut 4 bases from V and 5 bases from J, with 12 bases between. CDR3 nucleotides: TGCGCCAGCAGCAAGATGACACGGACTGAAGCTTTCTTT. It yields the protein CASSKMTRTEAFF. Full variable domain (outside the CDR3, taken from reference TRBV5-1 and TRBJ1-1): KAGVTQTPRYLIKTRGQQVTLSCSPISGHRSVSWYQQTPGQGLQFLFEYFSETQRNKGNFPGRFSGRQFSNSRSEMNVSTLELGDSALYLCASSKMTRTEAFFGQGTRLTVV.

The chain joins TRBV14 to TRBJ1-4; D call uncertain. Germline assignment: CDR1 SGHDN and CDR2 FVKESK. Trimming pared 0 bases from V and 10 bases from J, leaving 15 bases between. This CDR3 contains 15 residues. The CDR3 DNA is TGTGCCAGCAGCCAAGATAGGATCGGATGGGGAAAACTGTTTTTT. It encodes CASSQDRIGWGKLFF.

The chain combines TRBV5-6 with TRBJ1-2, with a weak D call TRBD1 (5 bases). Germline V gene sequence: CDR1 SGHDT, CDR2 YYEEEE. Trimming pared 4 bases from V and 4 bases from J, leaving 23 bases between. The CDR3 loop spans 17 amino acids. The CDR3 sequence: CASSPNSGTLGSYGYTF. The CDR3 DNA reads as TGTGCCAGCAGCCCCAACTCCGGGACCTTAGGGAGCTATGGCTACACCTTC. Full variable domain (missing parts from reference TRBV5-6 and TRBJ1-2): DAGVTQSPTHLIKTRGQQVTLRCSPKSGHDTVSWYQQALGQGPQFIFQYYEEEERQRGNFPDRFSGHQFPNYSSELNVNALLLGDSALYLCASSPNSGTLGSYGYTFGSGTRLTVV.

The rearrangement links TRBV5-6 to TRBJ2-3, with D possibly being TRBD2 (6 bases). The CDR3 is made up of 16 amino acids. The germline V gene has CDR1 SGHDT and CDR2 YYEEEE. V was pared by 5 bases and J by 2 bases, with 18 bases between. Here the CDR3 DNA reads TGTGCCAGCAGGGCCGTCACCGGGACTTTCACAGATACGCAGTATTTT. It translates to CASRAVTGTFTDTQYF.

The genes are TRBV29-1 and TRBJ2-1; TRBD2 agrees at 10 bases. J was trimmed by 4 bases and V by 7 bases; bases with no gene match: 1. The CDR3 extends over 12 amino acids. Germline V lookup: CDR1 SQVTM, CDR2 ANQGSEA. As DNA, the CDR3 is TGCAGCGGGACTAGCGGTTACAATGAGCAGTTCTTC. This translates into CSGTSGYNEQFF.

The chain couples TRBV4-1 to TRBJ1-1; no definite D call. Trimming took off 0 bases at V and 5 bases at J, with 16 bases between the two ends. There are 16 residues in the CDR3. CDR1 MGHRA and CDR2 YSYEKL come from the germline V gene. CDR3 sequence: CASSQEVVGVGTEAFF. In DNA form, the CDR3 reads TGCGCCAGCAGCCAAGAAGTGGTCGGAGTGGGGACTGAAGCTTTCTTT.

This clone was seen only a few times. The chain recombines TRBV19 with TRBJ1-1, with D possibly TRBD1 on 5 matching bases. The CDR3 is 15 residues long. V dropped 3 bases and J dropped 5 bases, with 16 bases sitting between them. Germline V gene data show CDR1 as LNHDA and CDR2 as SQIVND (reference sequence). CDR3 DNA sequence: TGTGCCAGTAGTATTCCCTCGGGGCAGATTACTGAAGCTTTCTTT. Translation: CASSIPSGQITEAFF. Variable domain in full (rest from reference TRBV19 and TRBJ1-1): DGGITQSPKYLFRKEGQNVTLSCEQNLNHDAMYWYRQDPGQGLRLIYYSQIVNDFQKGDIAEGYSVSREKKESFPLTVTSAQKNPTAFYLCASSIPSGQITEAFFGQGTRLTVV.

This rearrangement joins TRBV7-2 to TRBJ2-3, with 7 bases matching TRBD1. The CDR3 extends over 14 amino acids. J was trimmed by 3 bases and V by 5 bases; bases with no gene match: 5. Per the germline V gene, CDR1 is SGHTA and CDR2 is FQGNSA. CDR3 amino acids: CASSPQGFTDTQYF. The CDR3 DNA reads as TGTGCCAGCAGCCCACAGGGGTTTACAGATACGCAGTATTTT.

This clone came up once. V and J are TRBV30 and TRBJ2-2; TRBD1 aligns across 9 bases. Germline-derived CDR1 and CDR2 are GTSNPN and SVGIG (reference sequence). Trimming took 0 bases from V and 6 from J; bases not matched to a gene: 5. The CDR3 is 15 amino acids. The CDR3 protein is CAWSVIRTGAGELFF. CDR3 coding DNA: TGTGCCTGGAGTGTAATTAGGACAGGGGCCGGGGAGCTGTTTTTT.

The rearrangement joins TRBV3-1 (or the pseudogene TRBV3-2) to TRBJ1-4, with D uncertain. Trimming removed 0 bases from V and 2 bases from J, with 7 bases in between. This CDR3 is 15 amino acids long. The germline V gene encodes CDR1 LGHDT and CDR2 YNNKEL (reference sequence). CDR3 nucleotide sequence: TGTGCCAGCAGCCAAGATACCGTGACTAATGAAAAACTGTTTTTT. Translated, it gives CASSQDTVTNEKLFF.

This chain joins TRBV30 and TRBJ2-7, with TRBD2 matching over 7 bases. The junction had 7 bases not matched to a gene; V was cut back by 2 bases and J by 3 bases. Per germline, CDR1 GTSNPN and CDR2 SVGIG (reference sequence). The CDR3 sequence is 14 residues long. The CDR3 nucleotides are TGTGCCTGGAGTTCAGGACTAGGGGACTACGAGCAGTACTTC. This codes for CAWSSGLGDYEQYF.

This clone was counted once. The rearrangement uses TRBV19 and TRBJ2-1; 9 nucleotides align to TRBD2. CDR1 and CDR2 from the germline V gene are LNHDA and SQIVND (reference sequence). The ends lost 1 base at V and 8 bases at J; junction bases unmatched: 3. CDR3 length: 14 residues. The DNA of the CDR3 is TGTGCCAGTAGTATAGGCGGGGGGGATTATGAGCAGTTCTTC. This encodes CASSIGGGDYEQFF.

This clone occurred once. The chain couples TRBV9 to TRBJ2-2, with D possibly TRBD2 on 5 matching bases. Germline values: CDR1 SGDLS, CDR2 YYNGEE. Trimming pared 2 bases from V and 1 base from J, leaving 24 bases between. CDR3 length equals 20 residues. The CDR3: CASSVFAEGIARQNTGELFF. The CDR3 DNA follows: TGTGCCAGCAGCGTGTTTGCTGAGGGAATTGCCCGACAGAACACCGGGGAGCTGTTTTTT.

The V and J genes are TRBV27 and TRBJ2-7; 7 bases match TRBD2. This CDR3 has 13 amino acids. Germline trimming cut 3 bases from V and 5 bases from J; bases unmatched to any gene: 4. Per the germline V gene, CDR1 is MNHEY and CDR2 is SMNVEV (reference sequence). CDR3 DNA sequence: TGTGCCAGCAGTTTTAGGACTAGGGACGAGCAGTACTTC. Encoded protein: CASSFRTRDEQYF.

The chain has TRBV7-9 and TRBJ1-2, with unresolved D. The CDR3 sequence is 12 residues long. Deletions cut 4 bases from V and 6 bases from J, with 9 bases between. Germline CDR1 SEHNR, CDR2 FQNEAQ (reference sequence). The chain's CDR3 is CASSSPTHGYTF. DNA of the CDR3: TGTGCCAGCAGCTCCCCAACGCATGGCTACACCTTC.

This clone was picked up a small number of times. The chain links TRBV10-3 to TRBJ2-2, with 14 bases aligning to TRBD2. The CDR3 is 17 residues long. The ends lost 8 bases at V and 8 bases at J; junction bases unmatched: 13. Germline values: CDR1 ENHRY, CDR2 SYGVKD. CDR3 coding DNA: TGTGCCATCTCCCCTCCAGGGACTAGCGGGGGTGTGGGGGAGCTGTTTTTT. It yields the protein CAISPPGTSGGVGELFF.

This sequence joins TRBV2 and TRBJ1-5; a possible D gene is TRBD1 (5 bases). V dropped 6 bases and J dropped 4 bases, with 10 bases sitting between them. Germline V gene sequence: CDR1 SNHLY, CDR2 FYNNEI. CDR3 length: 13 residues. The CDR3 DNA reads as TGTGCCAGCAGGCGGGCAGGGAATCAGCCCCAGCATTTT. It is translated as CASRRAGNQPQHF.

This chain links TRBV18 with TRBJ1-1; D ambiguous. The CDR3 is 13 amino acids. The germline V gene encodes CDR1 KGHSH and CDR2 LQKENI. Trimming stripped 3 bases from V and 2 bases from J, with 7 bases between. Here the CDR3 DNA reads TGTGCCAGCTCACCGAAGGCTAACACTGAAGCTTTCTTT. It codes for CASSPKANTEAFF.

The CDR3 is CASSLDSGTSTIRQFF. As DNA, the CDR3 is TGTGCCAGTAGCCTGGACTCCGGGACTAGCACAATCCGACAGTTCTTC. The rearrangement joins TRBV19 to TRBJ2-1; TRBD2 agrees at 9 bases. Germline trimming cut 6 bases from V and 13 bases from J; bases unmatched to any gene: 19. The germline V gene has CDR1 LNHDA and CDR2 SQIVND (reference sequence). The CDR3 is 16 amino acids.

The chain has TRBV15 and TRBJ2-2; 8 bases fit TRBD1. With V trimmed by 3 bases and J by 4 bases, 4 bases remained unmatched. The CDR3 runs 15 residues. Germline loops: CDR1 LNHNV, CDR2 YYDKDF (reference sequence). The CDR3 sequence is CATSRDRALTGELFF. In DNA, the CDR3 is TGTGCCACCAGCAGGGACAGGGCTCTCACCGGGGAGCTGTTTTTT.

The rearrangement links TRBV3-1 (or the pseudogene TRBV3-2) to TRBJ1-1; D possibly corresponds to TRBD1 (5 bases). Trimming stripped 4 bases from V and 1 base from J, with 16 bases between. This CDR3 contains 16 residues. CDR1 is LGHDT, CDR2 YNNKEL, per germline (reference sequence). The CDR3 nucleotides are TGTGCCAGCAGCCTCAGGGCGATGGGTCCGAACACTGAAGCTTTCTTT. This codes for CASSLRAMGPNTEAFF.

This clone was counted once. This chain uses TRBV19 with TRBJ1-1; tentative D call: TRBD1 (5 bases). This CDR3 has 14 residues. The germline V gene encodes CDR1 LNHDA and CDR2 SQIVND (reference sequence). The germline V and J ends were trimmed by 6 bases and 2 bases, with 13 bases remaining between them. The CDR3 region has the DNA TGTGCCAGTAGGCAGGGTTTAATAAACACTGAAGCTTTCTTT. Its protein product is CASRQGLINTEAFF. The variable domain in full, completed from reference TRBV19 and TRBJ1-1, reads DGGITQSPKYLFRKEGQNVTLSCEQNLNHDAMYWYRQDPGQGLRLIYYSQIVNDFQKGDIAEGYSVSREKKESFPLTVTSAQKNPTAFYLCASRQGLINTEAFFGQGTRLTVV.

This clone was detected once. The chain is built from TRBV19 and TRBJ1-6; D uncertain. Germline CDR1 LNHDA, CDR2 SQIVND (reference sequence). V dropped 2 bases and J dropped 7 bases, with 15 bases sitting between them. The CDR3 totals 16 residues. CDR3 nucleotides: TGTGCCAGTAGTATATCCCACGGGATGGAAAATTCACCCCTCCACTTT. It encodes CASSISHGMENSPLHF.

The genes are TRBV6-4 and TRBJ1-1; tentative D call: TRBD1 (6 bases). The V gene's germline CDR1 is MRHNA and CDR2 SNTAGT. The CDR3 length is 14 residues. V was cut by 8 bases and J by 6 bases, with 19 bases left in between. The CDR3 is CASRGVGGSAEAFF. The CDR3 region has the DNA TGTGCCAGCCGGGGGGTAGGGGGTAGCGCTGAAGCTTTCTTT.

V usage is TRBV7-2 and J usage is TRBJ2-3; 12 nucleotides align to TRBD2. V dropped 7 bases and J dropped 5; count of bases not matched to a gene: 7. In germline, CDR1 is SGHTA, CDR2 FQGNSA. The CDR3 loop spans 15 amino acids. The CDR3 here is CASTATSGRGDTQYF. CDR3 nucleotide sequence: TGTGCCAGCACCGCGACTAGCGGGAGAGGAGATACGCAGTATTTT.

The CDR3 loop reads CASSGTSGGEGTQYF. The CDR3 DNA reads TGTGCCAGCAGTGGAACTAGCGGGGGAGAGGGAACGCAGTATTTT. V usage is TRBV6-4 and J usage is TRBJ2-3; TRBD2 aligns across 11 bases. Losses at the gene ends were 4 bases for V and 9 bases for J; bases not matched to a gene: 9. This CDR3 is 15 amino acids long. Germline CDR1 MRHNA, CDR2 SNTAGT.

V gene TRBV25-1 combines with J gene TRBJ2-1, with a weak D call TRBD2 (7 bases). The V and J ends lost 0 bases and 2 bases respectively, with 8 bases between them. CDR3 length: 15 residues. The V gene's germline CDR1 is MGHDK and CDR2 SYGVNS. CDR3 protein: CASSEYGGPYNEQFF. The CDR3 coding sequence is TGTGCCAGCAGTGAATACGGGGGGCCCTACAATGAGCAGTTCTTC.

The CDR3 reads CASSRRRLDTEAFF. The CDR3, as DNA: TGCGCCAGCAGCCGGAGGAGACTGGACACTGAAGCTTTCTTT. The rearrangement links TRBV4-3 to TRBJ1-1; D gene ambiguous. CDR1 is LGHNA, CDR2 YSLEER, per germline. The CDR3 consists of 14 residues. With 4 bases removed from V and 3 bases from J, the gap between germline ends came to 12 bases.

V and J are TRBV27 and TRBJ2-6; D is unresolved. The CDR3 runs 15 residues. Germline V lookup: CDR1 MNHEY, CDR2 SMNVEV (reference sequence). V was clipped by 3 bases and J by 4 bases, with 10 bases between them. DNA of the CDR3: TGTGCCAGCAGTTTCTCGGTGGCGGGGGCCAACGTCCTGACTTTC. Its protein product is CASSFSVAGANVLTF.

In DNA, the CDR3 is TGTGCCAGCAGCGCGGCGAGCTCTGGAAACACCATATATTTT. Protein product: CASSAASSGNTIYF. V is TRBV9 and J is TRBJ1-3; D remains unclear. The germline CDR1 and CDR2 sequences are SGDLS and YYNGEE. V lost 3 bases and J lost 0, with 7 bases in between. The CDR3 contains 14 residues. The full variable domain, in which reference TRBV9 and TRBJ1-3 provide the parts outside the CDR3, is DSGVTQTPKHLITATGQRVTLRCSPRSGDLSVYWYQQSLDQGLQFLIQYYNGEERAKGNILERFSAQQFPDLHSELNLSSLELGDSALYFCASSAASSGNTIYFGEGSWLTVV.

V and J are TRBV5-4 and TRBJ1-1; D may be TRBD1 (5 bases). The CDR3 loop spans 14 amino acids. V was cut by 3 bases and J by 6 bases, with 15 bases left in between. The germline gives CDR1 SGHNT, CDR2 YYREEE (reference sequence). The CDR3 DNA follows: TGTGCCAGCAGCTCGCCACTCCGGGACCCTGAAGCTTTCTTT. Translation gives CASSSPLRDPEAFF. Combining the CDR3 with reference TRBV5-4 and TRBJ1-1 gives the whole variable domain ETGVTQSPTHLIKTRGQQVTLRCSSQSGHNTVSWYQQALGQGPQFIFQYYREEENGRGNFPPRFSGLQFPNYSSELNVNALELDDSALYLCASSSPLRDPEAFFGQGTRLTVV.

The chain joins TRBV10-3 to TRBJ1-5, with a weak D call TRBD1 (6 bases). V dropped 4 bases and J dropped 9 bases, with 16 bases sitting between them. The germline V gene encodes CDR1 ENHRY and CDR2 SYGVKD. The CDR3 covers 14 residues. CDR3 bases: TGTGCCATCAGTGTAGGCAGGGGAGAGGGGCCCCAGCATTTT. It codes for CAISVGRGEGPQHF.